The rows below give T cell receptor beta chains drawn from one sample of a study of T cell repertoires in cytomegalovirus infection. A single record per CDR3 protein comes from TCRdb applying MiXCR to the reads. In the table there are 150,000 to 190,000 distinct CDR3 sequences, around 20% of which are singletons. Sample: PBMCs. Receptors were obtained from a human donor in good health (CMV status not recorded). Some clones in this sample may be carry-over from other donors' samples. Both conserved end residues are trimmed from each CDR3. Clone size is not always given. Where it is, it says once, few, many or a class for expanded clones.

v_call	j_call	clone_size	cdr3_aa
TRBV29-1	TRBJ1-4	-	SVEVVNEKLF
TRBV11-1	TRBJ2-4	-	ASSYTQGAKNIQY
TRBV27	TRBJ2-1	few	ASSFYSEQF
TRBV28	TRBJ2-1	-	ASSFIRASYNEQF
TRBV7-2	TRBJ2-1	many	ASSLSGNSYNEQF
TRBV7-3	TRBJ2-2	many	ASSVGLTGELF
TRBV20-1	TRBJ1-1	few	SAAPSGTEAF
TRBV12-3/TRBV12-4	TRBJ2-1	-	ASSLGHSNEQF
TRBV7-2	TRBJ2-2	many	ASSGGTVALTGELF
TRBV5-6	TRBJ1-5	-	ASSLSGTGGWSNQPQH
TRBV7-2	TRBJ1-1	many	ASSLVGTGALNTEAF
TRBV28	TRBJ2-7	-	ASSSRRAFSYEQY
TRBV29-1	TRBJ2-5	-	SVSPGTDQETQY
TRBV27	TRBJ2-7	many	ASSSPLSGSTYEQY
TRBV7-9	TRBJ2-1	-	ASSPGLPNEQF
TRBV11-2	TRBJ2-5	-	ASSLVAGTETQY
TRBV5-1	TRBJ1-1	few	ASSLAGVPEAF
TRBV9	TRBJ2-1	few	ASSVGDNFQF
TRBV28	TRBJ2-7	-	ASSSAMSGRAGYEQY
TRBV6-2/TRBV6-3	TRBJ2-7	-	ASSYAGVYEQY
TRBV7-8	TRBJ2-5	-	ASSLPYETQY
TRBV28	TRBJ2-7	-	ASSNGETSYEQY
TRBV6-6	TRBJ1-1	few	ASKKAGGPGTEAF
TRBV11-2	TRBJ1-2	many	ASSPGDRGERGYT
TRBV28	TRBJ2-7	-	ASSFGIARFYEQY
TRBV2	TRBJ2-3	-	ASSAGTSRDTQY
TRBV4-1	TRBJ1-2	-	ASSQGALDNYGYT
TRBV2	TRBJ1-1	-	ASREGQAAF
TRBV28	TRBJ2-7	-	ASSRQGLHYEQY
TRBV7-9	TRBJ2-7	many	ASSFGGNPYEQY
TRBV6-5	TRBJ2-3	few	ATLDLQVDTQY
TRBV6-1	TRBJ1-5	few	ARGFRGSNQPQH
TRBV30	TRBJ2-7	-	AWSVPGLALYEQY
TRBV11-2	TRBJ2-1	-	ASRHTGDRLSHEQF
TRBV5-6	TRBJ2-7	few	ASSLIDASYEQY
TRBV7-2	TRBJ1-2	many	ASSLGGPGTNYGYT
TRBV11-2	TRBJ1-3	-	ASSWPKESFGNTIY
TRBV25-1	TRBJ2-1	-	SSSEGGGRFNEQF
TRBV29-1	TRBJ2-1	few	SVPQGSSYNEQF
TRBV7-8	TRBJ1-4	few	ASSLGVGQGLSEKLF
TRBV12-3/TRBV12-4	TRBJ2-2	many	ASSSQLPNTGELF